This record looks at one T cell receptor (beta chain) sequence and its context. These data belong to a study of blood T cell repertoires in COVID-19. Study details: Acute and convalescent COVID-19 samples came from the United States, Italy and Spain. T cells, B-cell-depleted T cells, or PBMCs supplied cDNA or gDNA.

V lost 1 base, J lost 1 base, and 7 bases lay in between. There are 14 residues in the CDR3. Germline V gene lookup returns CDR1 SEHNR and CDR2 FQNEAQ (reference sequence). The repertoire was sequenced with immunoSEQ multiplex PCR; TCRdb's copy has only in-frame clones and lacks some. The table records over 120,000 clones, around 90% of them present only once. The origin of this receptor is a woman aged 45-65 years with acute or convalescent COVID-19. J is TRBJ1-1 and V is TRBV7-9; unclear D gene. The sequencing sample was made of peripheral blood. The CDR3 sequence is CASSLETANTEAFF. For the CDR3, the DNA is TGTGCCAGCAGCTTAGAGACTGCGAACACTGAAGCTTTCTTT.